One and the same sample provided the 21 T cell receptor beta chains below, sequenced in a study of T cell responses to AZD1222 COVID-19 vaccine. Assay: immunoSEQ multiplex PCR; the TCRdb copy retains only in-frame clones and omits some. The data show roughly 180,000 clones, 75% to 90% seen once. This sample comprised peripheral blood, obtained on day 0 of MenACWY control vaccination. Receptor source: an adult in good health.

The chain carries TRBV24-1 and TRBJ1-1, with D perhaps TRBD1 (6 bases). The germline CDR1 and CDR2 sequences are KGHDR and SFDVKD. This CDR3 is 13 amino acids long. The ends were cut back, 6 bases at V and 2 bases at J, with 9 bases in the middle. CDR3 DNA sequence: TGTGCCACCAGTTGGGGGCCCAACACTGAAGCTTTCTTT. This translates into CATSWGPNTEAFF.

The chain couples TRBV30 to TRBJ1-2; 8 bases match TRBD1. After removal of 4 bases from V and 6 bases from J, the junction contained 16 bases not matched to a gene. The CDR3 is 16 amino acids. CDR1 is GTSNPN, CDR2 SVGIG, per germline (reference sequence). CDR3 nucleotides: TGTGCCTGGACCCAGGGACAGGCCGCTGGGCTGCATGGCTACACCTTC. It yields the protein CAWTQGQAAGLHGYTF.

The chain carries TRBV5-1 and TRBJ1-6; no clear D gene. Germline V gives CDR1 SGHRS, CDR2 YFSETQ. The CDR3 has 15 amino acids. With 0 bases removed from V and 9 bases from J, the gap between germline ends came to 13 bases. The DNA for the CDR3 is TGCGCCAGCAGCTTGGAACGGGCCTGGGGTTCACCCCTCCACTTT. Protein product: CASSLERAWGSPLHF.

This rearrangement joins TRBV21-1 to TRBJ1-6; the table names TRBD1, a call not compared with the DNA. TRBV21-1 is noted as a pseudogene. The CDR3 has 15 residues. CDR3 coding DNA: TGTGCCAGCCGGATCAGACAGGGGATGGATTCACCCCTCCACTTT. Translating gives CASRIRQGMDSPLHF.

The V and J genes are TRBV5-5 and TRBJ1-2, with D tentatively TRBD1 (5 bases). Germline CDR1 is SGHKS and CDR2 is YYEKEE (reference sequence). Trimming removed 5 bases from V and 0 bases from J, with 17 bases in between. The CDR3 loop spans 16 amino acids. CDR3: CASSRQPDPANYGYTF. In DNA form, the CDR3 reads TGTGCCAGCAGTCGACAGCCCGATCCAGCTAACTATGGCTACACCTTC.

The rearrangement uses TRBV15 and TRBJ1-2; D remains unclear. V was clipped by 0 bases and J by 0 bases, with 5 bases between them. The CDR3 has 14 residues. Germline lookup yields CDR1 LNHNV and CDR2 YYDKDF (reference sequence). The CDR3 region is CATSRDRANYGYTF. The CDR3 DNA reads TGTGCCACCAGCAGAGATAGGGCTAACTATGGCTACACCTTC.

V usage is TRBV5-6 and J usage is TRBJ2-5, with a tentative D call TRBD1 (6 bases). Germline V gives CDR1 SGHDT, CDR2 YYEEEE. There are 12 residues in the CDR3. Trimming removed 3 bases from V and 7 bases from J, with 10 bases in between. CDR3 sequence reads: CASSWDKRTQYF. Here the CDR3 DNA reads TGTGCCAGCAGCTGGGACAAGCGGACCCAGTACTTC.

DNA of the CDR3: TGTGCCAGCAGTTACGAATCTAGCGGGGAAGGGGAGACCCAGTACTTC. Translation: CASSYESSGEGETQYF. This chain uses TRBV6-2 or TRBV6-3 with TRBJ2-5; TRBD2 aligns across 9 bases. After removal of 2 bases from V and 5 bases from J, the junction contained 9 bases not matched to a gene. Germline assignment: CDR1 MNHEY and CDR2 SVGEGT. This CDR3 has 16 amino acids.

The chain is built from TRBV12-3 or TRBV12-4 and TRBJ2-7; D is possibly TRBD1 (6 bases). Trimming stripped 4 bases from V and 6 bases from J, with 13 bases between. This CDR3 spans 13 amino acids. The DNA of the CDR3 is TGTGCCAGCAGTTCACAGGGTTGGGGCGAGCAGTACTTC. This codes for CASSSQGWGEQYF.

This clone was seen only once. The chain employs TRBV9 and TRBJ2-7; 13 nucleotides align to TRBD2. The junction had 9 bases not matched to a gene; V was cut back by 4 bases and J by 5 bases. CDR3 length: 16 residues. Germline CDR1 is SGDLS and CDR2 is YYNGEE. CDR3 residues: CASSRLAGGINHEQYF. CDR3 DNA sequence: TGTGCCAGCAGCCGACTAGCGGGAGGAATTAACCACGAGCAGTACTTC. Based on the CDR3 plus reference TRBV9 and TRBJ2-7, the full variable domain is DSGVTQTPKHLITATGQRVTLRCSPRSGDLSVYWYQQSLDQGLQFLIQYYNGEERAKGNILERFSAQQFPDLHSELNLSSLELGDSALYFCASSRLAGGINHEQYFGPGTRLTVT.

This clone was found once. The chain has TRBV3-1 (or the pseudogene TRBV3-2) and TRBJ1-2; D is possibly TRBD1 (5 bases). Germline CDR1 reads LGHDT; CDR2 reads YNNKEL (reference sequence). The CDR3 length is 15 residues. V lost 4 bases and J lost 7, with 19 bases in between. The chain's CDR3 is CASSPRGRATAGYTF. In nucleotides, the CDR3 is TGTGCCAGCAGCCCCCGGGGCAGGGCGACCGCTGGCTACACCTTC.

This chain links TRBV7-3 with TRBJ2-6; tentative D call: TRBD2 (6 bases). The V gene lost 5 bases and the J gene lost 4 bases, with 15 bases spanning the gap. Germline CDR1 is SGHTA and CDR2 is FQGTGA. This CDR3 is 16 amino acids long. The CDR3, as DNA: TGTGCCAGCAGCCCCGTTGGGGGGACCGGGGCCAACGTCCTGACTTTC. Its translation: CASSPVGGTGANVLTF. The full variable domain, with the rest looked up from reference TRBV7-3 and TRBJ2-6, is GAGVSQTPSNKVTEKGKYVELRCDPISGHTALYWYRQSLGQGPEFLIYFQGTGAADDSGLPNDRFFAVRPEGSVSTLKIQRTERGDSAVYLCASSPVGGTGANVLTFGAGSRLTVL.

The CDR3 protein is CASSLRGGGNEQFF. The CDR3 DNA reads TGTGCCAGCAGTTTGCGGGGCGGGGGCAATGAGCAGTTCTTC. This chain uses TRBV27 with TRBJ2-1; the match to TRBD2 covers 7 bases. The CDR3 runs 14 residues. Germline CDR1 reads MNHEY; CDR2 reads SMNVEV (reference sequence). The J segment lost 6 bases and the V segment lost 3 bases, leaving 5 bases of the junction unmatched.

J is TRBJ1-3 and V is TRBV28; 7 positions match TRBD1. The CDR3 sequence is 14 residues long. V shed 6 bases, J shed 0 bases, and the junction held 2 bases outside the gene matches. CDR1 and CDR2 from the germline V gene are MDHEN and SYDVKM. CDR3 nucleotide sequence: TGTGCCAGCAGATCAGGGGGCTCTGGAAACACCATATATTTT. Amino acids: CASRSGGSGNTIYF.

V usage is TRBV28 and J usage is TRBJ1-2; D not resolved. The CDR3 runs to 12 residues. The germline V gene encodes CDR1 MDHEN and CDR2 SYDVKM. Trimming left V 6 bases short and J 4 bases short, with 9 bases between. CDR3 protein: CASRQLPYGYTF. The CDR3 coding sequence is TGTGCCAGCAGACAGTTACCCTATGGCTACACCTTC.

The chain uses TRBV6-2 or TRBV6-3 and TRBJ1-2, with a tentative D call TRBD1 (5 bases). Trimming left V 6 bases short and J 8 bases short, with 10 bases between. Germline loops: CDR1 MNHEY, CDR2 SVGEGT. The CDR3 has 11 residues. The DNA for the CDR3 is TGTGCCAGCAGCCTCCGGGGCGGCTACACCTTC. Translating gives CASSLRGGYTF.

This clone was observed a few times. The chain's CDR3 is CASSDRWSNQPQHF. In nucleotides, the CDR3 is TGTGCCAGCTCGGACAGGTGGAGCAATCAGCCCCAGCATTTT. The chain uses TRBV6-5 and TRBJ1-5; TRBD1 agrees at 7 bases. The trim removed 8 bases at V and 1 base at J, leaving 5 bases unmatched. This CDR3 is built from 14 residues. Germline V CDR1 and CDR2: MNHEY, SVGAGI.

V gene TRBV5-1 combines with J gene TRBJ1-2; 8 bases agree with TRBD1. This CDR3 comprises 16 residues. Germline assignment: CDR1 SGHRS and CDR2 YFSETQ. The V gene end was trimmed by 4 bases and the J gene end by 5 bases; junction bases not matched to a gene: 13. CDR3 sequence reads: CASSRDQLQGEYGYTF. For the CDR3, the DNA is TGCGCCAGCAGCCGTGACCAGCTACAGGGGGAATATGGCTACACCTTC.

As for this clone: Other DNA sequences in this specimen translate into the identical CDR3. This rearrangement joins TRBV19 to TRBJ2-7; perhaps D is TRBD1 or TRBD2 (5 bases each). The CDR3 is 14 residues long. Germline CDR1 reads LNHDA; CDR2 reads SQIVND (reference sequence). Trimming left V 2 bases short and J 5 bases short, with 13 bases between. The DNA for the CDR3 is TGTGCCAGTAGTATAAACACGGGGCGCAACGAGCAGTACTTC. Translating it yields CASSINTGRNEQYF.

For the CDR3, the DNA is TGTGCCAGCAGTTACTCGACTAGGGGGAGATACTACGAGCAGTACTTC. Protein product: CASSYSTRGRYYEQYF. The chain recombines TRBV6-5 with TRBJ2-7; the D call may be TRBD1 or TRBD2 (6 bases each). The CDR3 has 16 amino acids. Germline V gene data show CDR1 as MNHEY and CDR2 as SVGAGI. V lost 0 bases to trimming and J lost 3 bases, with 15 bases between them.

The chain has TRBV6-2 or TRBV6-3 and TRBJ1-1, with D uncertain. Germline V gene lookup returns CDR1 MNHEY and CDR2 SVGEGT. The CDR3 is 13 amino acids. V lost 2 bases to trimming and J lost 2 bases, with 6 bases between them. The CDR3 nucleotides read TGTGCCAGCAGTTACCCCCAAAACACTGAAGCTTTCTTT. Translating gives CASSYPQNTEAFF.